Described below is a single T cell receptor (beta chain) sequence and its context. No antigen is known for it. TCRdb's copy holds only in-frame clones and misses some; the assay was immunoSEQ multiplex PCR. This sample carries some 45,000 clones, approximately 86% of them seen once, and the ten largest clones take 10% to 15%. J was trimmed by 7 bases and V by 1 base; bases with no gene match: 12. The germline gives CDR1 SGHNT, CDR2 YYREEE (reference sequence). The CDR3 covers 18 residues. The data are from a study of OX40 agonist ivuxolimab in advanced cancers. As for the study in general: All patients had ivuxolimab intravenously every 2 weeks at 0.01 to 10 mg/kg. Partial responses were achieved by three patients, of whom one had hepatocellular carcinoma and two had cutaneous melanoma.

Study-level points and caveats: Relative to CD4+ cells, CD8+ T cells on average had more expanded clones. Doses of 0.1 to 3.0 mg/kg were accompanied by clonal expansion of CD4+ and CD8+ blood T cells by week 6.

This clonotype originated in an adult with an advanced solid tumor such as melanoma, head and neck, liver or kidney cancer. The chain employs TRBV5-4 and TRBJ2-1, with 12 bases lining up with TRBD2. Sequenced material: CD4+ or CD8+ T cells sorted from blood, taken in a trial of the OX40 agonist ivuxolimab. The CDR3 reads CASSLSLAGGLEINEQFF. In DNA form, the CDR3 reads TGTGCCAGCAGCTTGTCTCTAGCGGGGGGGCTGGAGATTAATGAGCAGTTCTTC.